Below, one T cell receptor beta chain is given with its context. The data are from a study of blood T cell repertoires in COVID-19. Turning to the study itself: In each case, the material was cDNA or gDNA derived from T cells, B-cell-depleted T cells, or PBMCs.

V lost 0 bases and J 3 bases, leaving 8 bases between the germline ends. The CDR3 covers 14 residues. CDR1 SGHAT and CDR2 FQNNGV come from the germline V gene. Original handling: Nucleated cell counts were estimated from reference gene primer amplification. The table came from immunoSEQ multiplex PCR; TCRdb's copy has only in-frame clones and leaves some out. V and J calls and clone size are copied from that table; D and trimming were computed from the DNA. Among approximately 80,000 clones listed, about 68% were seen once. The receptor's source is a man aged 45 to 65 with active or convalescent COVID-19. J is TRBJ2-5 and V is TRBV11-2; tentatively, D is TRBD2 (6 bases). Sample: peripheral blood. The CDR3 DNA reads as TGTGCCAGCAGCTTAGATTGGGGGGAAGAGACCCAGTACTTC. Its protein product is CASSLDWGEETQYF.